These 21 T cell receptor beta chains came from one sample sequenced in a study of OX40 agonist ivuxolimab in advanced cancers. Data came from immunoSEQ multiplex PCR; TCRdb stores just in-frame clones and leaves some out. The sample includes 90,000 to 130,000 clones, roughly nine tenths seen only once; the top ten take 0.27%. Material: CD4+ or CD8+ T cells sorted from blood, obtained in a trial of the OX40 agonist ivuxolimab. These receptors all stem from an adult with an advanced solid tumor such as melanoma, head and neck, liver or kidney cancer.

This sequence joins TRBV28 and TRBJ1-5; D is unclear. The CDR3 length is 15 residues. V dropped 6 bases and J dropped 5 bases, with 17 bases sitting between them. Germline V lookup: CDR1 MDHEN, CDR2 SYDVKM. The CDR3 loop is CASRDAGPKHQPQHF. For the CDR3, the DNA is TGTGCCAGCAGGGACGCCGGGCCAAAACATCAGCCCCAGCATTTT. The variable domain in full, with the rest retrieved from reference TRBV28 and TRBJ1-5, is DVKVTQSSRYLVKRTGEKVFLECVQDMDHENMFWYRQDPGLGLRLIYFSYDVKMKEKGDIPEGYSVSREKKERFSLILESASTNQTSMYLCASRDAGPKHQPQHFGDGTRLSIL.

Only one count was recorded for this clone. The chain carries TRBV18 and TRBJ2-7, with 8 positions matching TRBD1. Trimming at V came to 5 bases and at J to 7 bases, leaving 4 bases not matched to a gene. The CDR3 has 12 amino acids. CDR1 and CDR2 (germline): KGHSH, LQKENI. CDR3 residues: CASSVDREEQYF. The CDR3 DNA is TGTGCCAGCTCAGTGGACAGGGAGGAGCAGTACTTC.

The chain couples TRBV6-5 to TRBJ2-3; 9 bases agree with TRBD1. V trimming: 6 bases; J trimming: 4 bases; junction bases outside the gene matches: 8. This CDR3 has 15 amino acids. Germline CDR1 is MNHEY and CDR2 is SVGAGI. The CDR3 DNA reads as TGTGCCAGCAGACCCCGGACAGGGGAAGCAGATACGCAGTATTTT. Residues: CASRPRTGEADTQYF.

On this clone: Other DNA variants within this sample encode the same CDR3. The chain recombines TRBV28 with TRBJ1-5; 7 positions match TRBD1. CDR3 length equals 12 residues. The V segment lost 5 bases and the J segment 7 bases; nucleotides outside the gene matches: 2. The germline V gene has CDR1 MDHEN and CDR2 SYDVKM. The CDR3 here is CASSTGAQPQHF. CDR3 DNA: TGTGCCAGCAGTACAGGGGCCCAGCCCCAGCATTTT.

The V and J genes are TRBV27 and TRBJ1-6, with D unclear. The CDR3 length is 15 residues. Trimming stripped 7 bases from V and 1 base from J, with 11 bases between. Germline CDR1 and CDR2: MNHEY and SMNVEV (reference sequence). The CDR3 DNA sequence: TGTGCCAGCACTCTGGACTTTTCCTATAATTCACCCCTCCACTTT. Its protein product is CASTLDFSYNSPLHF.

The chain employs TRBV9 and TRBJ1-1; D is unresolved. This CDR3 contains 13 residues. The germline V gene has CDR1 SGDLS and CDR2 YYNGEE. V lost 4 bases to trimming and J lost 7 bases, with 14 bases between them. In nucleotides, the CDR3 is TGTGCCAGCAGCAACTCAGGAGTCGATGAAGCTTTCTTT. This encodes CASSNSGVDEAFF. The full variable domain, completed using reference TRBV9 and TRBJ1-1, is DSGVTQTPKHLITATGQRVTLRCSPRSGDLSVYWYQQSLDQGLQFLIQYYNGEERAKGNILERFSAQQFPDLHSELNLSSLELGDSALYFCASSNSGVDEAFFGQGTRLTVV.

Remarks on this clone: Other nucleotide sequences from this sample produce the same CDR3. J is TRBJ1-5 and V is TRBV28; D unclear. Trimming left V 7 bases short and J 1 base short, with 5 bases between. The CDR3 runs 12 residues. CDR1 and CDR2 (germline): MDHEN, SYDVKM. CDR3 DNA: TGTGCCAGCACCCAAAGCAATCAGCCCCAGCATTTT. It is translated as CASTQSNQPQHF.

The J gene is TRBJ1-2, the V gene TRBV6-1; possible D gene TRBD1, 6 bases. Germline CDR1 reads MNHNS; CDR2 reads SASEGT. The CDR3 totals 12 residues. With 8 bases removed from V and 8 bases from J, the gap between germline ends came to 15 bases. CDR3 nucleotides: TGTGCCAGCCACCGGGGGCGAGAAGGCTACACCTTC. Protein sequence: CASHRGREGYTF.

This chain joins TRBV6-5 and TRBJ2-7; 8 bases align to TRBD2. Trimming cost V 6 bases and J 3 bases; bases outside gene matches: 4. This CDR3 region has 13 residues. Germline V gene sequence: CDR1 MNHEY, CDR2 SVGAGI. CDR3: CASRPTSGYEQYF. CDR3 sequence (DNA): TGTGCCAGCAGGCCAACTAGCGGCTACGAGCAGTACTTC.

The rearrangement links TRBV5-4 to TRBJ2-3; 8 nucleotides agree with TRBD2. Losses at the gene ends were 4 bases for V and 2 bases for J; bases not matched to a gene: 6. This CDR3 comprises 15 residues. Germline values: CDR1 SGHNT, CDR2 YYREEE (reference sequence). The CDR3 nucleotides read TGTGCCAGCAGCCTGACTAGCGCCTCCACAGATACGCAGTATTTT. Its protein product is CASSLTSASTDTQYF. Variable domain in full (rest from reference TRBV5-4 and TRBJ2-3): ETGVTQSPTHLIKTRGQQVTLRCSSQSGHNTVSWYQQALGQGPQFIFQYYREEENGRGNFPPRFSGLQFPNYSSELNVNALELDDSALYLCASSLTSASTDTQYFGPGTRLTVL.

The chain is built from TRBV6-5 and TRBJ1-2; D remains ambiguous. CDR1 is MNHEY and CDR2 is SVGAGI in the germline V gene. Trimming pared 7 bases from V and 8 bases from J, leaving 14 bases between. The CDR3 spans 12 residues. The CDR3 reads CASKVEPEGYTF. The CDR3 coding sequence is TGTGCCAGCAAGGTTGAACCGGAGGGCTACACCTTC.

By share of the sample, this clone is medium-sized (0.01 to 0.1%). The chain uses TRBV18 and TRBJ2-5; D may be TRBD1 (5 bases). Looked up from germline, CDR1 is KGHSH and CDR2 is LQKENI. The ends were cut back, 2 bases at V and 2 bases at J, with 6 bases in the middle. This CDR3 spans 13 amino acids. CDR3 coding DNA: TGTGCCAGCTCACCAGGGGCGCAAGAGACCCAGTACTTC. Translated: CASSPGAQETQYF.

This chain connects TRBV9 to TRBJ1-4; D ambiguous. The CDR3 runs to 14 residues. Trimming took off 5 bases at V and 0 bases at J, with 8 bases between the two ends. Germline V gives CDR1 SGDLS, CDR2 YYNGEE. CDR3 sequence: CASSRTTTNEKLFF. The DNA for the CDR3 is TGTGCCAGCAGTCGGACGACAACTAATGAAAAACTGTTTTTT.

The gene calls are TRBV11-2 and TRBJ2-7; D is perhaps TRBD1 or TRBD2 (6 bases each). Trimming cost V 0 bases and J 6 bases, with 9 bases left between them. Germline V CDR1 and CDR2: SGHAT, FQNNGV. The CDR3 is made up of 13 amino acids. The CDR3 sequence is CASSLEGGGEQYF. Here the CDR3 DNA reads TGTGCCAGCAGCTTAGAAGGAGGGGGCGAGCAGTACTTC.

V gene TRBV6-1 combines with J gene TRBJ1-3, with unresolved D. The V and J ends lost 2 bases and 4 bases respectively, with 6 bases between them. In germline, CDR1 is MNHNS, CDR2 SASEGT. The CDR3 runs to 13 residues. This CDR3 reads CASSEQVGNTIYF. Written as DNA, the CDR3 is TGTGCCAGCAGTGAACAGGTCGGAAACACCATATATTTT.

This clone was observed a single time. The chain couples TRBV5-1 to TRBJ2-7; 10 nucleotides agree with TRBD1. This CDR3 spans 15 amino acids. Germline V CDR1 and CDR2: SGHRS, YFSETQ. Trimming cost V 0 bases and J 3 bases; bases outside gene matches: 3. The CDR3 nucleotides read TGCGCCAGCAGCTTGGGGGACAGGGGAGTCTACGAGCAGTACTTC. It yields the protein CASSLGDRGVYEQYF.

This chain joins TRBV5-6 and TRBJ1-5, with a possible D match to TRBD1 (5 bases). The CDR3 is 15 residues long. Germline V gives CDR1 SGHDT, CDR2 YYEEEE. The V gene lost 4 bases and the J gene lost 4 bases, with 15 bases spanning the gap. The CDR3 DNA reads TGTGCCAGCAGCCCCGCGGGGGTGCTAAATCAGCCCCAGCATTTT. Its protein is CASSPAGVLNQPQHF.

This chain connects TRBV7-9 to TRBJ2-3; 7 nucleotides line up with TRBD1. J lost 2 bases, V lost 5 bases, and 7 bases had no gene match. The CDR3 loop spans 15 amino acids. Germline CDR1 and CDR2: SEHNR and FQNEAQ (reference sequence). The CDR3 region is CASSARQGHTDTQYF. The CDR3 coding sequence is TGTGCCAGCAGCGCCCGACAGGGCCACACAGATACGCAGTATTTT.

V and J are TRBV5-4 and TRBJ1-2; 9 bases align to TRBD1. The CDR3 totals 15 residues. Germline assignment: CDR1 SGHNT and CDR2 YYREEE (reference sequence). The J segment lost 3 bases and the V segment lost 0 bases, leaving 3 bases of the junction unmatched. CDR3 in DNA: TGTGCCAGCAGCTTGGGGACAGGGGTATACTATGGCTACACCTTC. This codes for CASSLGTGVYYGYTF.

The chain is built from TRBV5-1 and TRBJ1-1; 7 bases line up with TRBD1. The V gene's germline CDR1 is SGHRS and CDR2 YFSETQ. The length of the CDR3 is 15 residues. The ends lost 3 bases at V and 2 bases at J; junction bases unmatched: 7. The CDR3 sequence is CASSYTGTENTEAFF. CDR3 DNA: TGCGCCAGCAGCTATACCGGGACAGAAAACACTGAAGCTTTCTTT.

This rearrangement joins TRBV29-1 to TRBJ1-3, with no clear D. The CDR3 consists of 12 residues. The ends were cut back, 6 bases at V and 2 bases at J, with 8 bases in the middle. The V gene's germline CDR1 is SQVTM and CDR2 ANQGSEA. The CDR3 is CSVSDAGNTIYF. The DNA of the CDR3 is TGCAGCGTCTCAGACGCTGGAAACACCATATATTTT. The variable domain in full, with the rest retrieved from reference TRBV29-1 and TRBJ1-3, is SAVISQKPSRDICQRGTSLTIQCQVDSQVTMMFWYRQQPGQSLTLIATANQGSEATYESGFVIDKFPISRPNLTFSTLTVSNMSPEDSSIYLCSVSDAGNTIYFGEGSWLTVV.